The 18 T cell receptor beta chains listed next were all sequenced from one sample in a study of beta chain features in type 1 diabetes. Investigators reverse transcribed all isolated RNA, so they sequenced expressed TCRB transcripts. Assay: immunoSEQ multiplex PCR; the TCRdb copy retains only in-frame clones and omits some. The repertoire holds fewer than 650,000 clones, with 15% to 17% as singletons. Sequenced input: naive CD4+ T cells from blood. The receptors stem from a man aged 18 to 30 in good health.

This clone came up a few times. The CDR3 is CASSIDRGPEPQHF. Written as DNA, the CDR3 is TGTGCCAGCAGCATTGACAGGGGGCCGGAGCCCCAGCATTTT. V and J are TRBV7-9 and TRBJ1-5; 10 bases line up with TRBD1. The germline V gene has CDR1 SEHNR and CDR2 FQNEAQ (reference sequence). The CDR3 consists of 14 residues. V lost 5 bases, J lost 8 bases, and 6 bases stayed unmatched.

This clone has a handful of counts. V usage is TRBV5-4 and J usage is TRBJ2-7, with D uncertain. The V gene's germline CDR1 is SGHNT and CDR2 YYREEE (reference sequence). The CDR3 loop spans 11 amino acids. Trimming took 4 bases from V and 0 from J, leaving 2 bases between them. In DNA, the CDR3 is TGTGCCAGCAGCACCTCCTACGAGCAGTACTTC. Translation gives CASSTSYEQYF.

The chain uses TRBV5-1 and TRBJ2-2; no reliable D call. There are 15 residues in the CDR3. Per the germline V gene, CDR1 is SGHRS and CDR2 is YFSETQ. With 5 bases removed from V and 2 bases from J, the gap between germline ends came to 13 bases. CDR3 loop: CASSQTRPNTGELFF. The CDR3 region has the DNA TGCGCCAGCAGTCAGACGCGCCCAAACACCGGGGAGCTGTTTTTT.

This clone has just a few counts. J is TRBJ2-1 and V is TRBV28; the match to TRBD2 covers 8 bases. Germline V gene sequence: CDR1 MDHEN, CDR2 SYDVKM. J was trimmed by 6 bases and V by 8 bases; bases with no gene match: 12. This CDR3 has 15 amino acids. CDR3 in DNA: TGTGCCAGCGCGCCCCTGTCGGGAGGGCCCAATGAGCAGTTCTTC. Its protein product is CASAPLSGGPNEQFF.

V gene TRBV18 combines with J gene TRBJ1-2, with no clear D. This CDR3 has 13 residues. V lost 0 bases and J 6 bases, leaving 8 bases between the germline ends. The germline gives CDR1 KGHSH, CDR2 LQKENI. Here the CDR3 DNA reads TGTGCCAGCTCACCACCCTTTGTGCATGGCTACACCTTC. Translating it yields CASSPPFVHGYTF.

The chain combines TRBV27 with TRBJ1-2; 9 nucleotides line up with TRBD1. Germline CDR1 is MNHEY and CDR2 is SMNVEV (reference sequence). This CDR3 contains 16 residues. Trimming at V came to 8 bases and at J to 3 bases, leaving 13 bases not matched to a gene. CDR3 nucleotides: TGTGCCAGCGCTGGTCGGAGAGGACAGGGGCACTATGGCTACACCTTC. Protein product: CASAGRRGQGHYGYTF.

There are a few counts of this clone. The V call is TRBV9, the J call TRBJ2-1; D may be TRBD1 or TRBD2 (5 bases each). Per germline, CDR1 SGDLS and CDR2 YYNGEE. Trimming removed 4 bases at V and 1 base at J, with 12 bases between. The length of the CDR3 is 15 residues. The CDR3 here is CASSPGPGSYNEQFF. The CDR3 bases are TGTGCCAGCAGCCCGGGGCCAGGGTCCTACAATGAGCAGTTCTTC.

This clone was found a few times. This chain connects TRBV9 to TRBJ1-1; 10 nucleotides agree with TRBD1. V shed 0 bases and J 8 bases; nucleotides not matched to a gene: 7. Germline V gene sequence: CDR1 SGDLS, CDR2 YYNGEE. The CDR3 has 15 residues. The CDR3 protein is CASSVVGTGAFEAFF. The CDR3 DNA is TGTGCCAGCAGCGTAGTAGGGACAGGGGCGTTCGAAGCTTTCTTT.

There are a few counts of this clone. In DNA, the CDR3 is TGTGCCCCGCGATTCGGACGGGGGGACTCCTACAATGAGCAGTTCTTC. Translating gives CAPRFGRGDSYNEQFF. The rearrangement links TRBV10-3 to TRBJ2-1, with 7 bases matching TRBD2. Germline CDR1 reads ENHRY; CDR2 reads SYGVKD. J was trimmed by 0 bases and V by 11 bases; bases with no gene match: 13. The CDR3 length is 16 residues.

This chain links TRBV4-3 with TRBJ1-6, with no clear D. The V and J ends lost 3 bases and 12 bases respectively, with 18 bases between them. Germline V lookup: CDR1 LGHNA, CDR2 YSLEER. The CDR3 length is 15 residues. CDR3 loop: CASSQEKVRSVPLHF. The CDR3, as DNA: TGCGCCAGCAGCCAGGAAAAGGTTCGTTCGGTACCCCTCCACTTT.

This chain joins TRBV30 and TRBJ2-2; no reliable D call. V lost 4 bases and J lost 8, with 11 bases in between. From germline, CDR1 is GTSNPN and CDR2 SVGIG (reference sequence). This CDR3 has 12 amino acids. CDR3: CAWKNLGGELFF. In DNA form, the CDR3 reads TGTGCCTGGAAGAACCTGGGAGGGGAGCTGTTTTTT.

The V gene is TRBV30, the J gene TRBJ2-3, with TRBD1 identical over 8 bases. V trimming: 3 bases; J trimming: 0 bases; junction bases outside the gene matches: 5. Germline CDR1 is GTSNPN and CDR2 is SVGIG (reference sequence). This CDR3 has 15 residues. The CDR3 sequence is CAWRPTGASTDTQYF. CDR3 nucleotide sequence: TGTGCCTGGAGACCGACAGGGGCTAGCACAGATACGCAGTATTTT.

This clone was counted only a few times. The J gene is TRBJ2-7, the V gene TRBV29-1; 9 nucleotides agree with TRBD1. V shed 6 bases, J shed 9 bases, and the junction held 15 bases outside the gene matches. CDR3 length: 14 residues. Per germline, CDR1 SQVTM and CDR2 ANQGSEA. CDR3: CSVRDPGQGNGQYF. The CDR3 DNA sequence: TGCAGCGTCCGAGACCCGGGACAGGGAAATGGGCAGTACTTC.

The chain joins TRBV2 to TRBJ1-4; TRBD1 is a possible D gene (6 bases). The CDR3 spans 14 residues. Per the germline V gene, CDR1 is SNHLY and CDR2 is FYNNEI. V was pared by 8 bases and J by 12 bases, with 22 bases between. DNA of the CDR3: TGTGCCAGCGGGGGCGAGCTCGTCGGTCGAGAACTGTTTTTT. Encoded protein: CASGGELVGRELFF.

The table lists this clone with a few counts. This chain joins TRBV7-2 and TRBJ2-1; D is possibly TRBD1 or TRBD2 (5 bases each). Trimming stripped 4 bases from V and 0 bases from J, with 10 bases between. Germline lookup yields CDR1 SGHTA and CDR2 FQGNSA. The CDR3 runs 15 residues. CDR3 bases: TGTGCCAGCAGCTCCGAGGGGAACTCCTACAATGAGCAGTTCTTC. It is translated as CASSSEGNSYNEQFF.

This clone showed up just a few times. The genes are TRBV7-9 and TRBJ1-2; weak D call: TRBD1 (6 bases). This CDR3 is 13 amino acids long. Germline V gives CDR1 SEHNR, CDR2 FQNEAQ (reference sequence). Trimming left V 5 bases short and J 8 bases short, with 15 bases between. The CDR3 DNA sequence: TGTGCCAGCAGCCTACAGGGATTCAAAGGCTACACCTTC. It is translated as CASSLQGFKGYTF.

The sample holds a few counts of this clone. The chain's CDR3 is CASSVRDEKLFF. The CDR3 DNA sequence: TGTGCCAGCAGCGTCAGGGATGAAAAACTGTTTTTT. This sequence joins TRBV11-2 and TRBJ1-4, with a possible D match to TRBD1 (5 bases). The CDR3 totals 12 residues. Per the germline V gene, CDR1 is SGHAT and CDR2 is FQNNGV. Trimming stripped 5 bases from V and 6 bases from J, with 7 bases between.

V is TRBV15 and J is TRBJ1-2, with 8 bases identical to TRBD1. The length of the CDR3 is 14 residues. V trimming: 0 bases; J trimming: 7 bases; junction bases outside the gene matches: 4. From germline, CDR1 is LNHNV and CDR2 YYDKDF (reference sequence). Here the CDR3 DNA reads TGTGCCACCAGCAGAGAGGACAGGGAAACTGGCTACACCTTC. Its translation: CATSREDRETGYTF.